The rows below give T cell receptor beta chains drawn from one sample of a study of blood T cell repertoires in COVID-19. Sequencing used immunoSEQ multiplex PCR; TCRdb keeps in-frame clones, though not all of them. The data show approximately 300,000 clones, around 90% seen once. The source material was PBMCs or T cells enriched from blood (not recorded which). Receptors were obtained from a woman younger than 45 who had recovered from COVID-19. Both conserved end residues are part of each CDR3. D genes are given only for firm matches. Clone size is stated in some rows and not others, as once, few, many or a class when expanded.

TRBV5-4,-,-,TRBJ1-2,CASSAQGADYGYTF,TGTGCCAGCAGCGCTCAAGGCGCGGACTATGGCTACACCTTC
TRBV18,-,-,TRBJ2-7,CASSSFDPSQGFREQYF,TGTGCCAGCTCGTCTTTCGATCCTTCACAGGGATTTCGCGAGCAGTACTTC
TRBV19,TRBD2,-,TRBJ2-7,CASSVTSGSYEQYF,TGTGCCAGTAGTGTTACTAGCGGTTCCTACGAGCAGTACTTC
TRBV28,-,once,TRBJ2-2,CASSLTGELFF,TGTGCCAGCAGCCTAACCGGGGAGCTGTTTTTT
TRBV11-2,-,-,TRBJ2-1,CASSLEQAHSYNEQFF,TGTGCCAGCAGCTTAGAACAGGCCCACTCCTACAATGAGCAGTTCTTC
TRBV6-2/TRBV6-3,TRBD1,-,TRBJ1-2,CASSDRTGGSGYTF,TGTGCCAGCAGTGACCGGACAGGGGGCAGCGGCTACACCTTC
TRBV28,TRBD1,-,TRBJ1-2,CASSPGQDYGYTF,TGTGCCAGCAGCCCGGGACAGGACTATGGCTACACCTTC
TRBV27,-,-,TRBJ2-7,CASSLSAAHGEQYF,TGTGCCAGCAGTTTATCGGCCGCCCACGGGGAGCAGTACTTC
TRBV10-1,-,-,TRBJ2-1,CASSESIWCQTSSYNEQFF,TGCGCCAGCAGTGAGTCAATTTGGTGCCAAACTAGCTCCTACAATGAGCAGTTCTTC
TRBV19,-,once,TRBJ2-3,CASSRQPSTDTQYF,TGTGCCAGTAGTCGACAGCCCAGCACAGATACGCAGTATTTT
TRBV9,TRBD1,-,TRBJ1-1,CASSQGGNTEAFF,TGTGCCAGCAGCCAGGGGGGGAACACTGAAGCTTTCTTT
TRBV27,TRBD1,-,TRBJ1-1,CASSQLQGAGYTEAFF,TGTGCCAGCAGTCAACTCCAGGGGGCAGGTTACACTGAAGCTTTCTTT
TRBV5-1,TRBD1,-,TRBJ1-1,CASSLGQGSEAFF,TGCGCCAGCAGCTTGGGACAGGGTAGTGAAGCTTTCTTT
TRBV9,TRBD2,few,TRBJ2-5,CASSVRSGGSETQYF,TGTGCCAGCAGCGTCCGATCGGGGGGTAGCGAGACCCAGTACTTC
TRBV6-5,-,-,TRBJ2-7,CASSSTNSYEQYF,TGTGCCAGCAGTTCGACAAATTCCTACGAGCAGTACTTC
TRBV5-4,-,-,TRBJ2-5,CASSKAAESQETQYF,TGTGCCAGCAGCAAGGCAGCGGAAAGCCAAGAGACCCAGTACTTC
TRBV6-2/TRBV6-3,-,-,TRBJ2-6,CASSYAGGANVLTF,TGTGCCAGCAGTTACGCAGGTGGGGCCAACGTCCTGACTTTC
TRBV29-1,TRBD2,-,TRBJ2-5,CSVEASGRAGETQYF,TGCAGCGTTGAAGCTAGCGGGAGGGCCGGCGAGACCCAGTACTTC
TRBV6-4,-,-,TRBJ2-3,CASRKLGLSTDTQYF,TGTGCCAGCAGGAAATTGGGACTTTCCACAGATACGCAGTATTTT
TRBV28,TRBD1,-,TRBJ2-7,CASSLADRVYEQYF,TGTGCCAGCAGTTTGGCCGACAGGGTCTACGAGCAGTACTTC
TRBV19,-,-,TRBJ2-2,CASSIGRVQRTGELFF,TGTGCCAGTAGTATAGGGAGGGTCCAGAGGACCGGGGAGCTGTTTTTT
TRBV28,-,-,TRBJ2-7,CASSLLGDRIYYEQYF,TGTGCCAGCAGTTTGCTAGGAGACAGGATATACTACGAGCAGTACTTC
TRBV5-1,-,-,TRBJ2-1,CASSLAGVVSYNEQFF,TGCGCCAGCAGCTTGGCGGGGGTGGTATCCTACAATGAGCAGTTCTTC
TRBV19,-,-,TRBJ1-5,CASSSGVGQPQHF,TGTGCCAGTAGTAGCGGGGTAGGTCAGCCCCAGCATTTT
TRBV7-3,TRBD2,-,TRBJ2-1,CASSLMGLLHNEQFF,TGTGCCAGCAGCTTAATGGGACTACTGCACAATGAGCAGTTCTTC
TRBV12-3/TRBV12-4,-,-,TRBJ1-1,CASSLTGNTEAFF,TGTGCCAGCAGTTTGACAGGGAACACTGAAGCTTTCTTT
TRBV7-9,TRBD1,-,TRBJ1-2,CASSLSGQDRGRGYTF,TGTGCCAGCAGCTTATCGGGACAGGATAGAGGTCGGGGCTACACCTTC
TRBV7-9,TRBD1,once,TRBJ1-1,CASSLAPGTGSTEAFF,TGTGCCAGCAGCTTAGCGCCCGGGACAGGGTCAACTGAAGCTTTCTTT
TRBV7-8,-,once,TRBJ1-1,CASSITANTEAFF,TGTGCCAGCAGCATAACAGCGAACACTGAAGCTTTCTTT
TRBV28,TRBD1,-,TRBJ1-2,CASSRKERQGSFGYTF,TGTGCCAGCAGTCGTAAGGAGAGACAGGGGTCCTTCGGCTACACCTTC
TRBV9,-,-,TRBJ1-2,CASSGAGNPNYGYTF,TGTGCCAGCAGCGGCGCAGGGAATCCTAACTATGGCTACACCTTC
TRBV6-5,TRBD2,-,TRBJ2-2,CASSTPAGVAGELFF,TGTGCCAGCAGTACCCCCGCGGGGGTGGCCGGGGAGCTGTTTTTT
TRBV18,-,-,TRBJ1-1,CASSPQNPKADTEAFF,TGTGCCAGCTCACCACAGAACCCTAAAGCGGACACTGAAGCTTTCTTT